This T cell receptor beta chain was captured in a study of blood T cell repertoires in COVID-19. The protocol was immunoSEQ multiplex PCR, while the TCRdb copy is restricted to in-frame clones and leaves out a portion. Among just over 300,000 clones listed, approximately 83% were seen once. This clone has just one count. The germline V gene has CDR1 MNHEY and CDR2 SVGAGI. The V end lost 6 bases, the J end lost 8 bases, and 22 bases lay between the germline ends. The CDR3 consists of 15 residues. This TCR came from a man aged 30 to 45 who had recovered from COVID-19. The chain uses TRBV6-5 and TRBJ1-2, with a tentative D call TRBD1 (6 bases). What was sequenced was PBMCs or T cells enriched from blood (not recorded which). Here the CDR3 reads CASRTGGAFGGGYTF. CDR3 nucleotide sequence: TGTGCCAGCAGGACGGGGGGGGCGTTCGGCGGCGGCTACACCTTC.